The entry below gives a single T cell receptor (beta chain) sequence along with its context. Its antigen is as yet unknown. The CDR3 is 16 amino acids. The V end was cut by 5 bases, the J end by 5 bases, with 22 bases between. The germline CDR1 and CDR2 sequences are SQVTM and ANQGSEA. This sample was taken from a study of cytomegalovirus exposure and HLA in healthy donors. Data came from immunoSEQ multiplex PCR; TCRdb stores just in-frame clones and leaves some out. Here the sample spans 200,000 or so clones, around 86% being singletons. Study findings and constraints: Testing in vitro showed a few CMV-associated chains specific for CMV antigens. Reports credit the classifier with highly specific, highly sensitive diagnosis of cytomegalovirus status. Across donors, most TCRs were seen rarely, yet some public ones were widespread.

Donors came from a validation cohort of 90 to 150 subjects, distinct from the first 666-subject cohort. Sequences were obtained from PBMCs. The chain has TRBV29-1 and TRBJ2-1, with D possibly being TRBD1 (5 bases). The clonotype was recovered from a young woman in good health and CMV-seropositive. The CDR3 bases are TGCAGCGTTTTTAAAACAGGTGTAGGTGTTCACAATGAGCAGTTCTTC. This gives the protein CSVFKTGVGVHNEQFF.